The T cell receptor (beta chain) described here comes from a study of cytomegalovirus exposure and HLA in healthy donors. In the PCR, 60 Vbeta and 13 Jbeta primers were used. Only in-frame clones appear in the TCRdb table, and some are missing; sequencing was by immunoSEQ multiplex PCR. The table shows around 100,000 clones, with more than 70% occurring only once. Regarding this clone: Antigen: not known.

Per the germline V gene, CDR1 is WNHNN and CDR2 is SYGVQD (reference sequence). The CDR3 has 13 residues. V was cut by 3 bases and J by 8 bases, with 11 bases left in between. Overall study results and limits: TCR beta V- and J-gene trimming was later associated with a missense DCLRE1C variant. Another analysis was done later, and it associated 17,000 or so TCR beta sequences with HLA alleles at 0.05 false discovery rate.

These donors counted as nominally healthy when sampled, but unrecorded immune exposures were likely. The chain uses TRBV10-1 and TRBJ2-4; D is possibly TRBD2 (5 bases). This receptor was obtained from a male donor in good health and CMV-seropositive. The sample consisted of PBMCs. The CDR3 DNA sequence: TGCGCCAGCAGTGATAATCTAGCCGACATTCAGTACTTC. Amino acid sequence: CASSDNLADIQYF.